A single sample gave rise to the 18 T cell receptor beta chains below, sequenced in a study of shared clonotypes between healthy human individuals. Some clones are missing from TCRdb's copy, which holds only in-frame ones; the method was immunoSEQ multiplex PCR. The data contain 2 million to 3 million clones, roughly 93% of them seen just once; the ten biggest clones take up approximately 0.36%. Sequencing was done on a sample of naive CD4+ T cells from PBMCs. The subset: CD45RA+ positively selected. Receptor source: a man aged 18 to 35 in good health. Some clones in this sample may be carry-over from other donors' samples.

V gene TRBV27 combines with J gene TRBJ1-4; D call uncertain. Trimming took 3 bases from V and 0 from J, leaving 14 bases between them. This CDR3 comprises 17 residues. Germline values: CDR1 MNHEY, CDR2 SMNVEV (reference sequence). For the CDR3, the DNA is TGTGCCAGCAGTTTTTACGGGCGCGGGTCAACTAATGAAAAACTGTTTTTT. It translates to CASSFYGRGSTNEKLFF.

This clone was found once. This same CDR3 is encoded by further DNA sequences in the sample. V and J are TRBV18 and TRBJ2-3; D ambiguous. The CDR3 runs 12 residues. Trimming cost V 0 bases and J 5 bases, with 3 bases left between them. Germline V gene lookup returns CDR1 KGHSH and CDR2 LQKENI. The CDR3 coding sequence is TGTGCCAGCTCACCACCTTTAGATACGCAGTATTTT. Amino acid sequence: CASSPPLDTQYF.

The chain carries TRBV29-1 and TRBJ1-5; unclear D gene. The CDR3 consists of 10 residues. CDR1 is SQVTM, CDR2 ANQGSEA, per germline. The CDR3 spells CRADAVLWHF. The CDR3, as DNA: TGCAGAGCCGACGCCGTGTTGTGGCATTTT.

The rearrangement joins TRBV21-1 to TRBJ2-2; the table calls TRBD1, which could not be checked here. TRBV21-1 is a listed pseudogene. The CDR3 runs 15 residues. The DNA of the CDR3 is TGTGCCATACCCGGGACATCCGCGAACACCGGGGAGCTGTTTTTT. As protein: CAIPGTSANTGELFF.

The CDR3 nucleotides read TGCGCCAGCAGCTCCCCAGGACACACTGAAGCTTTCTTT. The encoded protein is CASSSPGHTEAFF. This chain links TRBV5-1 with TRBJ1-1; no definite D call. This CDR3 comprises 13 residues. The V gene's germline CDR1 is SGHRS and CDR2 YFSETQ. The germline V and J ends were trimmed by 3 bases and 3 bases, with 9 bases remaining between them.

This chain uses TRBV11-2 with TRBJ1-2, with 7 bases identical to TRBD1. V shed 2 bases, J shed 2 bases, and the junction held 5 bases outside the gene matches. CDR1 SGHAT and CDR2 FQNNGV come from the germline V gene. CDR3 length equals 15 residues. CDR3 nucleotides: TGTGCCAGCAGCTTAACCGGCAGGGGGAACTATGGCTACACCTTC. Protein: CASSLTGRGNYGYTF.

V gene TRBV6-5 combines with J gene TRBJ2-7, with TRBD1 as a possible D gene (5 bases). The CDR3 loop spans 14 amino acids. Germline V gene data show CDR1 as MNHEY and CDR2 as SVGAGI. Trimming took 5 bases from V and 5 from J, leaving 16 bases between them. The CDR3 bases are TGTGCCAGCAGTCGAAAAATCAGGGCCCACGAGCAGTACTTC. Protein sequence: CASSRKIRAHEQYF.

This clone has only a few counts. V usage is TRBV19 and J usage is TRBJ1-3; D is ambiguous. CDR3 length: 15 amino acids. Trimming shortened V by 3 bases and J by 4 bases, and 13 bases separated the two germline ends. Germline V gene sequence: CDR1 LNHDA, CDR2 SQIVND (reference sequence). The CDR3 DNA reads as TGTGCCAGTAGTATCGGCACAGCTTCAGGAAACACCATATATTTT. Amino acid sequence: CASSIGTASGNTIYF. Combining the CDR3 with reference TRBV19 and TRBJ1-3 gives the whole variable domain DGGITQSPKYLFRKEGQNVTLSCEQNLNHDAMYWYRQDPGQGLRLIYYSQIVNDFQKGDIAEGYSVSREKKESFPLTVTSAQKNPTAFYLCASSIGTASGNTIYFGEGSWLTVV.

To note about this clone: Distinct nucleotide sequences in the sample also encode this CDR3. J is TRBJ1-5 and V is TRBV9; TRBD1 agrees at 10 bases. The germline V gene encodes CDR1 SGDLS and CDR2 YYNGEE. J lost 7 bases, V lost 0 bases, and 4 bases had no gene match. This CDR3 has 15 residues. The DNA of the CDR3 is TGTGCCAGCAGCGTAGGACAGGGGGCAGGACAGCCCCAGCATTTT. Protein: CASSVGQGAGQPQHF.

The chain joins TRBV28 to TRBJ2-7; no definite D call. The CDR3 is 12 amino acids. Germline V gene lookup returns CDR1 MDHEN and CDR2 SYDVKM. V gave up 3 bases and J gave up 6 bases, with 9 bases separating them. The CDR3: CASSLASSEQYF. CDR3 coding DNA: TGTGCCAGCAGTTTGGCTTCAAGCGAGCAGTACTTC.

The rearrangement uses TRBV5-1 and TRBJ2-2; D not certain. Trimming removed 6 bases at V and 0 bases at J, with 15 bases between. Germline V gene lookup returns CDR1 SGHRS and CDR2 YFSETQ. The CDR3 is made up of 16 amino acids. The chain's CDR3 is CASTPGGRPNTGELFF. In DNA, the CDR3 is TGCGCCAGCACCCCAGGCGGACGGCCGAACACCGGGGAGCTGTTTTTT.

The chain couples TRBV19 to TRBJ1-5; 7 bases agree with TRBD1. The CDR3 totals 16 residues. The germline CDR1 and CDR2 sequences are LNHDA and SQIVND (reference sequence). With 3 bases clipped from V and 0 bases from J, the junction kept 5 bases outside the gene matches. Here the CDR3 DNA reads TGTGCCAGTAGTATCTTCGGGACAGTTAGCAATCAGCCCCAGCATTTT. This encodes CASSIFGTVSNQPQHF.

V gene TRBV28 combines with J gene TRBJ2-4; the D is unclear. This CDR3 spans 15 amino acids. V lost 6 bases and J 0 bases, leaving 12 bases between the germline ends. CDR1 and CDR2 from the germline V gene are MDHEN and SYDVKM. CDR3 nucleotides: TGTGCCAGCAGCTCGACTGGGCTAGCCAAAAACATTCAGTACTTC. This sequence encodes CASSSTGLAKNIQYF.

The rearrangement links TRBV5-4 to TRBJ1-5; TRBD1 might be the D (5 bases). The V gene's germline CDR1 is SGHNT and CDR2 YYREEE (reference sequence). V was clipped by 3 bases and J by 4 bases, with 14 bases between them. The CDR3 runs 15 residues. DNA for the CDR3: TGTGCCAGCAGCTCAGGACGGGGGTTTAATCAGCCCCAGCATTTT. Its protein product is CASSSGRGFNQPQHF.

The chain joins TRBV19 to TRBJ1-2; D unresolved. Germline V CDR1 and CDR2: LNHDA, SQIVND (reference sequence). The CDR3 has 16 residues. V shed 2 bases and J shed 1 base, with 14 bases lying between them. CDR3 sequence (DNA): TGTGCCAGTAGTATAAAGGGCAGAGGAAGTAACTATGGCTACACCTTC. It specifies CASSIKGRGSNYGYTF.

The chain joins TRBV5-1 to TRBJ2-3; D unclear. CDR1 SGHRS and CDR2 YFSETQ come from the germline V gene. V lost 2 bases to trimming and J lost 3 bases, with 22 bases between them. The CDR3 runs 18 residues. CDR3 sequence: CASSFVSLDWAKTDTQYF. CDR3 bases: TGCGCCAGCAGCTTCGTTTCCCTTGACTGGGCTAAAACAGATACGCAGTATTTT.

The chain is built from TRBV5-1 and TRBJ2-1; perhaps TRBD2 as D (6 bases). Trimming shortened V by 4 bases and J by 3 bases, and 17 bases separated the two germline ends. CDR1 is SGHRS and CDR2 is YFSETQ in the germline V gene. The CDR3 spans 16 residues. CDR3 protein: CASSGTTRAGYNEQFF. CDR3 sequence (DNA): TGCGCCAGCAGCGGAACTACTAGAGCGGGCTACAATGAGCAGTTCTTC.

As concerns this clone: At the DNA level, this CDR3 is encoded by other sequences in the same sample as well. The chain is built from TRBV28 and TRBJ1-1, with a weak D call TRBD1 (5 bases). CDR1 MDHEN and CDR2 SYDVKM come from the germline V gene. This CDR3 has 12 amino acids. V was cut by 6 bases and J by 0 bases, with 5 bases left in between. The CDR3 here is CASRGLNTEAFF. The CDR3 nucleotides read TGTGCCAGCAGGGGGCTGAACACTGAAGCTTTCTTT.